This record looks at one T cell receptor (beta chain) sequence and its context. Its antigen is still unknown. The source of the sample is a study of radiotherapy plus CTLA-4 blockade in lung cancer. In the study overall: Objective responses were recorded in around a sixth of patients, with disease control recorded in approximately 32%. Study-wide results and caveats: In blood, TCR clones derived from the tumor expanded after radiotherapy plus ipilimumab. Reported findings show early blood T cell clone dynamics, with interferon-beta, best predicted response.

The CDR3 contains 13 residues. The germline V gene has CDR1 LNHDA and CDR2 SQIVND (reference sequence). V lost 3 bases, J lost 5 bases, and 10 bases lay in between. The repertoire was sequenced with immunoSEQ multiplex PCR; TCRdb's copy has only in-frame clones and lacks some. The table includes around 95,000 clones, 83% detected once. The study gave focal radiation plus ipilimumab CTLA-4 blockade to patients with chemo-refractory metastatic non-small-cell lung cancer. This clonotype was sampled from a human donor with non-small cell lung cancer who had stable disease on radiotherapy plus ipilimumab. The chain links TRBV19 to TRBJ1-1; D is perhaps TRBD1 (5 bases). The material sequenced was peripheral blood, taken from a patient treated with radiotherapy plus ipilimumab. The CDR3 protein is CASSIGRETEAFF. The CDR3 DNA is TGTGCCAGTAGTATCGGCAGGGAAACTGAAGCTTTCTTT.